This T cell receptor (beta chain) was identified in a study of blood T cell repertoires in COVID-19. Overall study: Researchers got acute and convalescent COVID-19 samples from the United States, Italy and Spain. T cells, B-cell-depleted T cells, or PBMCs supplied cDNA or gDNA.

How the authors handled the data: By means of reference gene primer amplification, nucleated cell counts were estimated. TCRdb's table, derived via immunoSEQ multiplex PCR, lists solely in-frame clones and lacks some. Clone size and the V and J calls come from that table; the DNA yielded D and trimming. The sample lists around 89,000 clones, approximately 88% occurring once. The CDR3 has 15 residues. CDR1 and CDR2 from the germline V gene are SGHNT and YENEEA. The V end was cut by 1 base, the J end by 4 bases, with 13 bases between. The sequence derives from a man in his 60s with acute or convalescent COVID-19. The V and J genes are TRBV11-3 and TRBJ1-1, with D tentatively TRBD1 (6 bases). The sequencing input was peripheral blood. The DNA for the CDR3 is TGTGCCAGCAGCTTAGGGCCAGGGGAAAGCACTGAAGCTTTCTTT. Amino acid sequence: CASSLGPGESTEAFF.